This TCR beta chain is from a study of T cell changes during pregnancy in multiple sclerosis (dated by TCRdb to between 2018 and 2021). General notes on the study: The study examined how the T cell repertoire changed over the course of pregnancy in women with multiple sclerosis.

A word on this clone: Its target antigen remains unknown. Per-base qualities were not stored, and no clone one base away is much larger.

V drops 6 bases and J drops 5 bases, leaving 14 bases in between. The CDR3 goes from the cysteine to the phenylalanine over 13 residues. Just CDR3 DNA is preserved here, 39 bases in frame from base 1. CDR1 and CDR2 were assigned from the germline V gene (reference sequence) as SGHNT and YYREEE. Receptor amplification or capture employed the immunoSEQ multiplex PCR assay. This is the immuneACCESS table as TCRdb keeps it, with only in-frame sequences that have V and J called. A part of the clones is gone; compared with another copy, unresolved V genes explain less than half, and the rest is unexplained. Across this sample there are about 40,000 clones, with roughly 90% seen only once. The top ten constitute 7.5% to 10% of the sample.

This TCR came from a female donor with multiple sclerosis, enrolled in a pregnancy study. This receptor chain uses TRBV5-4 and TRBJ1-1; a tentative D match to TRBD1 spans 6 bases. Here the sequenced sample was CD8+ T cells from peripheral blood mononuclear cells, taken before pregnancy. The CDR3 sequence is CASISDSLTEAFF. The bases are TGTGCCAGCATATCGGACAGTCTAACTGAAGCTTTCTTT. The variable domain in full, with residues beyond the CDR3 obtained from the reference TRBV5-4 and TRBJ1-1 genes, is ETGVTQSPTHLIKTRGQQVTLRCSSQSGHNTVSWYQQALGQGPQFIFQYYREEENGRGNFPPRFSGLQFPNYSSELNVNALELDDSALYLCASISDSLTEAFFGQGTRLTVV.